The 9 T cell receptor beta chains in this list originate from one sample, sequenced in a study of T cells expressing NK-cell markers. TCRdb reprocessed the 5' RACE reads, keeping one entry per CDR3 protein, no DNA. The ten top clones account for about 12%, within a sample of 130,000 to 150,000 distinct CDR3 sequences. The sequencing sample was made of blood T cells: a sorted CD56 or NKG2C T cell subset, CD4+ or CD8+ T cells, or bulk PBMC T cells (not recorded which). These receptors were taken from a man between 18 and 35 years old in good health.

The chain links TRBV29-1 to TRBJ2-1. Germline CDR1 reads SQVTM; CDR2 reads ANQGSEA. There are 14 residues in the CDR3. The chain's CDR3 is CSVVRSSPVDEQFF.

The chain carries TRBV6-2 or TRBV6-3 and TRBJ2-1; TCRdb's D gene call, TRBD2, goes unchecked for lack of DNA. The V gene's germline CDR1 is MNHEY and CDR2 SVGEGT. The length of the CDR3 is 15 residues. The CDR3 sequence: CASSWVRGTYNEQFF.

The chain links TRBV12-3 or TRBV12-4 to TRBJ1-2; the TRBD1 assignment by TCRdb is unverifiable without DNA. The CDR3 covers 15 residues. The CDR3 region is CASSLGPTLNYGYTF.

The rearrangement joins TRBV19 to TRBJ2-1; there is no DNA to check the TCRdb D call of TRBD2. The V gene's germline CDR1 is LNHDA and CDR2 SQIVND (reference sequence). The CDR3 is made up of 14 amino acids. Here the CDR3 reads CASTPTGAYNEQFF.

The chain links TRBV10-3 to TRBJ2-1; TCRdb's D call of TRBD1 is untestable without DNA. Germline values: CDR1 ENHRY, CDR2 SYGVKD. The length of the CDR3 is 16 residues. CDR3 amino acids: CAIRERRDRNGDEQFF.

V and J are TRBV5-6 and TRBJ2-2. Germline-derived CDR1 and CDR2 are SGHDT and YYEEEE. The CDR3 runs 16 residues. The CDR3 sequence is CASSFILAGTTGELFF.

This chain connects TRBV25-1 to TRBJ2-3; absent DNA, TCRdb's TRBD2 call cannot be checked. This CDR3 spans 14 amino acids. Germline V gives CDR1 MGHDK, CDR2 SYGVNS. CDR3 loop: CASSNGRGTDTQYF.

The chain has TRBV4-1 and TRBJ2-1; TCRdb names TRBD2, which stays unverified in the absence of DNA. The CDR3 extends over 16 amino acids. The germline gives CDR1 MGHRA, CDR2 YSYEKL. This chain's CDR3 is CASSPSGTSLYNEQFF.

The rearrangement links TRBV4-3 to TRBJ2-1; there is no DNA to check the TCRdb D call of TRBD1. The germline gives CDR1 LGHNA, CDR2 YSLEER. The CDR3 is made up of 17 amino acids. This chain's CDR3 is CASSQGTQAASYNEQFF.